This entry features one TCR beta chain sequence. The target of this receptor is not known. Base qualities are missing; no much larger clone stands one base away. TCRbeta CDR3 regions were amplified from genomic DNA using the immunoSEQ Assay, a bias-controlled multiplex PCR. As for the original processing: Within the assay, amplification of reference gene primers was used to estimate how many nucleated cells each sample contained. To quantify the absolute abundance of each unique TCRbeta CDR3 rearrangement, sequence reads were collapsed and filtered. For each sample, productive Simpson clonality was calculated as the square root of Simpson's diversity index over productive rearrangements. Entries here come from immuneACCESS through TCRdb and include only in-frame sequences with V and J called. Some clones fail to appear in such tables; in the studies checked, an unresolved V gene covers under half of the shortfall, and the cause of the remainder is unknown. V, J and clone size were drawn from that table, and D and trimming were deduced from the DNA. A total of some 250,000 clones appear in this sample, more than 70% of them only once. 3.1% of the sample is in the top ten clones.

This entry is derived from a study of blood T cell repertoires in COVID-19 (dated by TCRdb to the early 2020s). Context from the whole study: The collaborator samples originated in the United States, Italy and Spain and spanned the acute and convalescent phases of COVID-19. The material from the prospective study consisted of cDNA or gDNA derived from T cells, B-cell-depleted T cells, or PBMCs. Deeply sampled blood TCRbeta repertoires from subjects exposed to, actively infected with, or recovered from COVID-19 were included in the dataset. The repertoires were made available in a free public database intended to serve as a resource for research on the immune response to SARS-CoV-2. The samples were drawn from two sources: the first 160 participants of the ongoing ImmuneRACE study, and fewer than 1,500 subjects contributed by 6 global collaborators. A de-identified subject ID, COVID-19 status, age in years and sex were almost always included in the sample metadata. Where available, HLA class I and class II types were taken from metadata supplied by the sample provider and were not determined by assay-based typing. Results and caveats for the whole study, not just this receptor: The amount of clinical and demographic metadata varied by source and participant and was provided uncurated.

The collaborating institutions used their own protocols to collect whole blood in K2EDTA tubes. For TCRbeta analysis, collaborators shipped samples in one of three forms: frozen whole blood, isolated PBMCs, or DNA extracted from either of those sample types. The CDR3 measures 14 amino acids from cysteine to phenylalanine. Just the 42-base CDR3 DNA is kept, in frame starting at base 1. The germline V gene yields MRHNA for CDR1 and SNTAGT for CDR2. V and J lose 6 bases and 0 bases, and a span of 9 bases separates them. Sequenced: peripheral blood. The rearranged segments are TRBV6-4 and TRBJ1-3; the D gene identity is not certain. The clonotype was recovered from a woman under 30 with acute or convalescent COVID-19. The nucleotide sequence is given as TGTGCCAGCAGGCCATTGAGCTCTGGAAACACCATATATTTT. It encodes CASRPLSSGNTIYF.